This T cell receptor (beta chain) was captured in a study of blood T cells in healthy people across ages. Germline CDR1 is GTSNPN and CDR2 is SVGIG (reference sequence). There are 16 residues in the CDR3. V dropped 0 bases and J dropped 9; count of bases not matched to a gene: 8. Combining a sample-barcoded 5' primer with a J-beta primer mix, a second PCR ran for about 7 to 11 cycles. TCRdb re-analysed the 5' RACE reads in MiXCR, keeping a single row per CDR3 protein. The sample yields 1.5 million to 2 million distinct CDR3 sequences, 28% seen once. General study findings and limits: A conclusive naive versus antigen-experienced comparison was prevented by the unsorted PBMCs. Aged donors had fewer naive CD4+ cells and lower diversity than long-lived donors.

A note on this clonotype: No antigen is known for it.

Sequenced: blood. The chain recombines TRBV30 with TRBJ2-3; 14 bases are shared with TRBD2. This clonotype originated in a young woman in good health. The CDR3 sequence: CAWSVRGLAGVRTQYF. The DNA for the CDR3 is TGTGCCTGGAGTGTACGGGGACTAGCGGGAGTACGGACGCAGTATTTT.